This T cell receptor beta chain was obtained from a study of neurological immune-mediated disorders. In its sample, this clonotype was seen many times. The antigen is undetermined. Healthy control participants comprised blood bank volunteers in Maryland, USA. A total of 2 million PBMCs stored at -80 degrees C provided the unsorted libraries. 5'RACE with 10-nucleotide random UMIs produced the cDNA. MiXCR, applied by TCRdb to the 5' RACE reads, yields one record per CDR3 protein. This sample has roughly 60,000 distinct CDR3 sequences, with roughly 11% found just once. The CDR3 has 14 amino acids. Trimming cost V 1 base and J 6 bases; bases outside gene matches: 6. Germline-derived CDR1 and CDR2 are SGHRS and YFSETQ. Study-level points and caveats: Subjects shared no identical expanded-clone CDR3 amino acid sequences, suggesting private TCR-beta repertoires in all groups.

This clonotype was obtained from a man in his 60s in good health. Input material: PBMCs. This chain links TRBV5-1 with TRBJ1-1; 7 bases line up with TRBD1. The CDR3 DNA reads TGCGCCAGCAGCTTGAGGGGGCCAGTCTCTGAAGCTTTCTTT. It specifies CASSLRGPVSEAFF.